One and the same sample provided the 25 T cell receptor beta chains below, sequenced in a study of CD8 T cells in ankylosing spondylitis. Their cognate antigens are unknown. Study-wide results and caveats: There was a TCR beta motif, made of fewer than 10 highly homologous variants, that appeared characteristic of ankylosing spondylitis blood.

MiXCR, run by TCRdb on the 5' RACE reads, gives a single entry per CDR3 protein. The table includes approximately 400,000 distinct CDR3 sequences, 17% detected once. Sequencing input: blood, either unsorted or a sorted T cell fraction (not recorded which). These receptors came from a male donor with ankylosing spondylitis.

CDR3 loop: CASSGRGDYGYTF. The CDR3 DNA follows: TGCGCCAGCAGCGGCCGTGGAGACTATGGCTACACCTTC. The rearrangement links TRBV5-1 to TRBJ1-2, with unresolved D. Trimming cost V 4 bases and J 3 bases, with 10 bases left between them. The CDR3 spans 13 residues. Germline lookup yields CDR1 SGHRS and CDR2 YFSETQ. Using reference TRBV5-1 and TRBJ1-2 for the parts outside the CDR3, the full variable domain is KAGVTQTPRYLIKTRGQQVTLSCSPISGHRSVSWYQQTPGQGLQFLFEYFSETQRNKGNFPGRFSGRQFSNSRSEMNVSTLELGDSALYLCASSGRGDYGYTFGSGTRLTVV.

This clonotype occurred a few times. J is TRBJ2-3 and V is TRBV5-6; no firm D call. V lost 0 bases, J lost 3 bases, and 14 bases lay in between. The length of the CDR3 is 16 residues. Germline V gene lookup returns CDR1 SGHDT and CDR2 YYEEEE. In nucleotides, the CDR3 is TGTGCCAGCAGCTTGGCGGCCGGCAGATCTACAGATACGCAGTATTTT. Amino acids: CASSLAAGRSTDTQYF.

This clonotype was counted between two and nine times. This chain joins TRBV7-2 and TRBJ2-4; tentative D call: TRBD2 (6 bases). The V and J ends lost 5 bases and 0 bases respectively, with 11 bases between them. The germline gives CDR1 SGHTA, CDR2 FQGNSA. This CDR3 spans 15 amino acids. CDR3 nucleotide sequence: TGTGCCAGCAGCCCCCGGGAGCTAGCCAAAAACATTCAGTACTTC. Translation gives CASSPRELAKNIQYF.

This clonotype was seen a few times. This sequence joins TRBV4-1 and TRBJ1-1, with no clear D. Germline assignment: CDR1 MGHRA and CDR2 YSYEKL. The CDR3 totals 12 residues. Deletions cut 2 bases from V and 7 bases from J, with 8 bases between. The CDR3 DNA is TGCGCCAGCAGCCAACCGGGTCTTGAAGCTTTCTTT. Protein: CASSQPGLEAFF.

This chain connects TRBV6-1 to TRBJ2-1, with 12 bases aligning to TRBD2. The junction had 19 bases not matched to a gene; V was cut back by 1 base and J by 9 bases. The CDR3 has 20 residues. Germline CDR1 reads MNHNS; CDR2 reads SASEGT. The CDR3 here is CASSEVRMWSSGRVLSEQFF. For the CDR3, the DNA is TGTGCCAGCAGTGAAGTACGTATGTGGTCTAGCGGGAGGGTATTGAGTGAGCAGTTCTTC.

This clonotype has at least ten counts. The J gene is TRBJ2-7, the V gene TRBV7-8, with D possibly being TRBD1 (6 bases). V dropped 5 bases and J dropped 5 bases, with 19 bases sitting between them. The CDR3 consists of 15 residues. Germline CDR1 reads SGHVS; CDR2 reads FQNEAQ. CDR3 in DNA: TGTGCCAGCAGCCCACAATCGCTTGGGGGCAACGAGCAGTACTTC. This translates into CASSPQSLGGNEQYF.

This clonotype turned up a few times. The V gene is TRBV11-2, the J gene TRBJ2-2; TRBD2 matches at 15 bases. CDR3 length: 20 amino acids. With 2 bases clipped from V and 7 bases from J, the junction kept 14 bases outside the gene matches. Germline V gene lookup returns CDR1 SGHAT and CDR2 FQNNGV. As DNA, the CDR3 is TGTGCCAGCAGCTTAAGGATTTGGACTAGCGGGAGGGCCCGCGACGGGGAGCTGTTTTTT. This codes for CASSLRIWTSGRARDGELFF.

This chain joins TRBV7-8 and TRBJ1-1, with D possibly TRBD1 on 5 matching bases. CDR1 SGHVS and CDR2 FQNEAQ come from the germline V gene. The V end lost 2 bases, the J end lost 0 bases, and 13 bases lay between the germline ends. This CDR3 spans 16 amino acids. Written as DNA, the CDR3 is TGTGCCAGCAGCTTACAGGCGGGACCCTTGAACACTGAAGCTTTCTTT. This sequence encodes CASSLQAGPLNTEAFF.

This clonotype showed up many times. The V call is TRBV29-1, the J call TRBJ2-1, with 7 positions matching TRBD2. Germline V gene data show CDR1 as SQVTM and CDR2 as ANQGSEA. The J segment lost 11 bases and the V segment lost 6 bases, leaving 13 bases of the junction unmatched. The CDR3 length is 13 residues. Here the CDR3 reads CSVWLAETKQQFF. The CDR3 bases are TGCAGCGTCTGGCTAGCGGAAACTAAACAGCAGTTCTTC.

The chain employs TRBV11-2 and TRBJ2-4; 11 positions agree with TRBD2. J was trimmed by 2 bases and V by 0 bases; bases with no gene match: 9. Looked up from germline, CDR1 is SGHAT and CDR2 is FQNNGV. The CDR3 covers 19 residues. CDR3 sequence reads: CASSLESSGGYGSKNIQYF. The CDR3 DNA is TGTGCCAGCAGCTTAGAGTCTAGCGGGGGGTATGGGTCCAAAAACATTCAGTACTTC.

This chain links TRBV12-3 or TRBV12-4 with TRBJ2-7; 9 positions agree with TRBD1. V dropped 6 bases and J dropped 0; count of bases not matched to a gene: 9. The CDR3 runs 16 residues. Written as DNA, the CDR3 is TGTGCCAGCAGCCGCCGGGACAGGGTGGGCTCCTACGAGCAGTACTTC. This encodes CASSRRDRVGSYEQYF.

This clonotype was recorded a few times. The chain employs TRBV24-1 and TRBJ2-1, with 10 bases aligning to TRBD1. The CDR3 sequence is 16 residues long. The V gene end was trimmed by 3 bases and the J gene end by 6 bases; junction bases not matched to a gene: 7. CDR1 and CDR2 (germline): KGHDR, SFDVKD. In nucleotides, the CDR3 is TGTGCCACCAGTGATCCCCTCGGGACAGGGGTCAATGAGCAGTTCTTC. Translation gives CATSDPLGTGVNEQFF.

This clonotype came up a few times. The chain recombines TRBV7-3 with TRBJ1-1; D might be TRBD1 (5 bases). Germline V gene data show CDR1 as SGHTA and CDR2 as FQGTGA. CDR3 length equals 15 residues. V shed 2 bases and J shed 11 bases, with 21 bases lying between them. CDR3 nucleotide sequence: TGTGCCAGCAGCTTATCGCCTAGGACACTTAACCGCGCTTTCTTT. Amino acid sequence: CASSLSPRTLNRAFF.

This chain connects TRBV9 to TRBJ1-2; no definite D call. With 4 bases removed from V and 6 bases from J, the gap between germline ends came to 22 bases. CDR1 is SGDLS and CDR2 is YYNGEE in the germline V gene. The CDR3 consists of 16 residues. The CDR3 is CASSPTPAEHRDGYTF. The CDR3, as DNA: TGTGCCAGCAGCCCGACTCCGGCGGAGCATCGAGATGGCTACACCTTC.

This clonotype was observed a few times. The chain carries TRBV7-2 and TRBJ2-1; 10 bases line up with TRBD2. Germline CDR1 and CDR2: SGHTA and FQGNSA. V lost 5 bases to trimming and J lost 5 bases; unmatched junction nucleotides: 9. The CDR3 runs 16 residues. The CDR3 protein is CASSRARTSGHNEQFF. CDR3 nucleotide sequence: TGTGCCAGCAGCCGGGCAAGGACTAGCGGACACAATGAGCAGTTCTTC.

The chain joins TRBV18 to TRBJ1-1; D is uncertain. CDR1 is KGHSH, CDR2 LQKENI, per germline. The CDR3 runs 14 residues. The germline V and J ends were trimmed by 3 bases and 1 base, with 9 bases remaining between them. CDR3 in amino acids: CASSPDGWNTEAFF. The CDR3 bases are TGTGCCAGCTCACCCGACGGTTGGAACACTGAAGCTTTCTTT.

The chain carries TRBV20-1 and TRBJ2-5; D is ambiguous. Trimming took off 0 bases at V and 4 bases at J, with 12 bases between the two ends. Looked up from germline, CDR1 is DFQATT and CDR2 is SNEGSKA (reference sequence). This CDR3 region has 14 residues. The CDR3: CSARDRQIRETQYF. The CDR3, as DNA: TGCAGTGCTAGAGATCGGCAGATTCGAGAGACCCAGTACTTC.

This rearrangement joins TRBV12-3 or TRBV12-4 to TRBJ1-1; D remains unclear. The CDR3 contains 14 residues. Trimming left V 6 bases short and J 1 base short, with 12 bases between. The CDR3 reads CASRDWGGNTEAFF. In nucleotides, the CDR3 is TGTGCCAGCAGAGACTGGGGAGGGAACACTGAAGCTTTCTTT.

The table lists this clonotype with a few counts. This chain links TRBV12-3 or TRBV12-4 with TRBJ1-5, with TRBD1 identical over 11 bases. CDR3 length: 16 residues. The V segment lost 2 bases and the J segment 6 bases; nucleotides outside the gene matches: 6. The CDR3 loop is CASSLSGTGGAQPQHF. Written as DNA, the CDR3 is TGTGCCAGCAGTTTATCCGGGACAGGGGGTGCTCAGCCCCAGCATTTT.

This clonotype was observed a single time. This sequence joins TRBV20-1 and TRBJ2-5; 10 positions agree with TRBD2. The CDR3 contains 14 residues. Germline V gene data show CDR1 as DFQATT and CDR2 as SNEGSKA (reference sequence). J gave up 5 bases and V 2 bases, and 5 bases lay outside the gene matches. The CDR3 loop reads CSARLAGVMETQYF. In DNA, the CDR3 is TGCAGTGCTAGACTAGCGGGAGTCATGGAGACCCAGTACTTC.

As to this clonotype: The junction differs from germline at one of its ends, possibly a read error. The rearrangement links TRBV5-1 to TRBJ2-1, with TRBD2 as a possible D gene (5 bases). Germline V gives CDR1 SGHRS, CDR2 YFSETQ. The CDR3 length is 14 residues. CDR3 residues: CASRSGRTTGSEIF. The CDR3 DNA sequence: TGCGCCAGCAGGAGCGGTCGGACGACGGGATCCGAGATCTTC. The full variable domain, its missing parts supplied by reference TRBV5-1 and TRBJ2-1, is KAGVTQTPRYLIKTRGQQVTLSCSPISGHRSVSWYQQTPGQGLQFLFEYFSETQRNKGNFPGRFSGRQFSNSRSEMNVSTLELGDSALYLCASRSGRTTGSEIFGPGTRLTVL.

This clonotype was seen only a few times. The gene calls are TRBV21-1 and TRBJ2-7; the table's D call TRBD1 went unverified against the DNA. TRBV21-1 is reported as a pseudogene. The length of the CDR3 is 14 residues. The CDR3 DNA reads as TGTGCCACGATGGAACCGCGCCGAGACTACGAGCAGTACTTC. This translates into CATMEPRRDYEQYF.

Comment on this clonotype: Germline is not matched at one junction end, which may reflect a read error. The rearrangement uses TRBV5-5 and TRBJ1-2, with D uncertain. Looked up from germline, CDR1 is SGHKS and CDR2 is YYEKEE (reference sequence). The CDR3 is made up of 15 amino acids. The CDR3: CASRLGPSQNYGYTF. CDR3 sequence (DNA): TGTGCCAGCAGATTGGGCCCTAGTCAGAACTATGGCTACACCTTC.

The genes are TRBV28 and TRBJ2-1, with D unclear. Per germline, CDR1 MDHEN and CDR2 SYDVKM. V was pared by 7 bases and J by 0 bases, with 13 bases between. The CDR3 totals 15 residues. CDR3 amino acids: CASIPDRSSYNEQFF. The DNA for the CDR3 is TGTGCCAGCATCCCGGACCGTAGCTCCTACAATGAGCAGTTCTTC.

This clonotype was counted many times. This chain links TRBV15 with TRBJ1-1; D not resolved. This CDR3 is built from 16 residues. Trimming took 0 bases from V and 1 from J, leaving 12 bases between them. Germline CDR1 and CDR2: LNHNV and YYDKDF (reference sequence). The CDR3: CATSRDKAVRNTEAFF. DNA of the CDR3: TGTGCCACCAGCAGAGATAAGGCCGTTAGGAACACTGAAGCTTTCTTT.